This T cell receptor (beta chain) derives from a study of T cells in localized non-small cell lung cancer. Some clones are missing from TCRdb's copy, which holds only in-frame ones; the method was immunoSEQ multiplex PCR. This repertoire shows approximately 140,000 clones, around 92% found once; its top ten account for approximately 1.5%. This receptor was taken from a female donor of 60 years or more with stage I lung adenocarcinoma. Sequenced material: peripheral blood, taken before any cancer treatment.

In nucleotides, the CDR3 is TGTGCCAGCAGCGTAGAAGCGGGAGGGCCATTGTTATTAGATACGCAGTATTTT. Translating gives CASSVEAGGPLLLDTQYF. This rearrangement joins TRBV9 to TRBJ2-3; 10 bases line up with TRBD2. V was clipped by 0 bases and J by 5 bases; unmatched bases: 12. Germline V gives CDR1 SGDLS, CDR2 YYNGEE. The CDR3 extends over 18 amino acids.